The clone carrying this TCR beta chain was seen more than once but under ten times. Its antigen is unknown. MiXCR was run by TCRdb on the RT-PCR reads, yielding one entry per CDR3 protein. The repertoire holds hundreds of thousands of distinct CDR3 sequences, with 13% to 15% as singletons. V shed 3 bases, J shed 7 bases, and the junction held 7 bases outside the gene matches. This CDR3 has 14 amino acids. Germline assignment: CDR1 SNHLY and CDR2 FYNNEI. These data originate in a study of response to subunit inactivated influenza vaccine. Study-wide results and caveats: Authors suggested each seasonal flu vaccination may recruit only limited numbers of new T cells.

Sequencing used PBMCs from blood, obtained 14 days before vaccination. The chain is built from TRBV2 and TRBJ1-2; the match to TRBD1 covers 8 bases. This TCR was recovered from a man aged 50 or older who received an inactivated influenza vaccine. CDR3 sequence reads: CASSEGRGLGGYTF. In DNA, the CDR3 is TGTGCCAGCAGTGAGGGCAGGGGGCTTGGTGGCTACACCTTC.